Below, 5 T cell receptor beta chains from the same sample are listed, as sequenced in a study of cytomegalovirus exposure and HLA in healthy donors. The PCR was carried out with 60 Vbeta primers and 13 Jbeta primers. Generated by immunoSEQ multiplex PCR, the TCRdb table keeps only in-frame clones and is missing some. The sample lists some 160,000 clones, 80% seen once, with 5.7% in the top ten. The material sequenced was PBMCs. These receptor sequences come from a man aged 35 to 55 in good health and CMV-seronegative.

This clone was observed a handful of times. The gene calls are TRBV18 and TRBJ1-5; weak D call: TRBD1 (5 bases). Germline V gene sequence: CDR1 KGHSH, CDR2 LQKENI. The CDR3 consists of 21 residues. Trimming cost V 2 bases and J 4 bases, with 30 bases left between them. CDR3 sequence reads: CASSPSIQKGFPPQVNQPQHF. CDR3 in DNA: TGTGCCAGCTCACCATCTATCCAGAAGGGTTTCCCTCCACAGGTGAATCAGCCCCAGCATTTT. The full variable domain, completed using reference TRBV18 and TRBJ1-5, is NAGVMQNPRHLVRRRGQEARLRCSPMKGHSHVYWYRQLPEEGLKFMVYLQKENIIDESGMPKERFSAEFPKEGPSILRIQQVVRGDSAAYFCASSPSIQKGFPPQVNQPQHFGDGTRLSIL.

The V and J genes are TRBV6-6 and TRBJ2-7; a weak D match, TRBD2 (5 bases). The V gene's germline CDR1 is MNHNY and CDR2 SVGAGI (reference sequence). V lost 4 bases and J lost 3, with 10 bases in between. The CDR3 is made up of 13 amino acids. This CDR3 reads CASSSRTLYEQYF. CDR3 in DNA: TGTGCCAGCAGTTCTCGGACTCTCTACGAGCAGTACTTC.

The chain has TRBV6-5 and TRBJ2-7, with unresolved D. Germline V gene lookup returns CDR1 MNHEY and CDR2 SVGAGI. V lost 4 bases to trimming and J lost 4 bases, with 5 bases between them. The CDR3 runs to 11 residues. CDR3 amino acids: CASSFAYEQYF. In DNA, the CDR3 is TGTGCCAGCAGTTTCGCGTACGAGCAGTACTTC.

The CDR3: CASSLDPMTVNYGYTF. The CDR3 DNA is TGCGCCAGCAGCTTGGATCCGATGACAGTCAACTATGGCTACACCTTC. J is TRBJ1-2 and V is TRBV5-1, with D perhaps matching TRBD1 (5 bases). The ends were cut back, 0 bases at V and 2 bases at J, with 14 bases in the middle. Germline V gives CDR1 SGHRS, CDR2 YFSETQ. The CDR3 has 16 amino acids. Full variable domain (remainder filled in from reference TRBV5-1 and TRBJ1-2): KAGVTQTPRYLIKTRGQQVTLSCSPISGHRSVSWYQQTPGQGLQFLFEYFSETQRNKGNFPGRFSGRQFSNSRSEMNVSTLELGDSALYLCASSLDPMTVNYGYTFGSGTRLTVV.

This clone was recorded a few times. Germline is not matched at one junction end, which may reflect a read error. The gene calls are TRBV7-9 and TRBJ1-6; no firm D call. This CDR3 comprises 14 residues. Germline-derived CDR1 and CDR2 are SEHNR and FQNEAQ (reference sequence). This CDR3 is CSSSPTYLGSPLLF. The DNA of the CDR3 is TGTTCCAGCAGCCCGACATATCTGGGTTCACCCCTCCTCTTT.